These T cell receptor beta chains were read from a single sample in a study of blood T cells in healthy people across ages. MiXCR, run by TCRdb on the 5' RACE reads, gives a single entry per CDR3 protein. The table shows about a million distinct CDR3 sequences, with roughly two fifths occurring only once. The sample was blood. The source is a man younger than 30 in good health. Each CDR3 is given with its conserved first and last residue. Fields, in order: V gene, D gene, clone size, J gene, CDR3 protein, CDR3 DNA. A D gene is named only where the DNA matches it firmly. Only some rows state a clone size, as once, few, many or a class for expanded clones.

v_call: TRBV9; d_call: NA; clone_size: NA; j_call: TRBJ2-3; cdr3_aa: CASSVEGQMIDTQYF; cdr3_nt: TGTGCCAGCAGCGTAGAAGGACAGATGATAGATACGCAGTATTTT
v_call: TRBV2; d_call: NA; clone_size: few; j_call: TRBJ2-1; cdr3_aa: CASSESSAPPKFF; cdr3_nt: TGTGCCAGCAGTGAATCTTCGGCCCCTCCGAAGTTCTTC
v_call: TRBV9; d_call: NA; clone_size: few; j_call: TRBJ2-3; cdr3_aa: CASSTRQVTDTQYF; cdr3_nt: TGTGCCAGCAGCACCAGACAGGTCACAGATACGCAGTATTTT
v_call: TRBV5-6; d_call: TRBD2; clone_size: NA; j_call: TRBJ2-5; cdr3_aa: CASSPDDSGRDEQYF; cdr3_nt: TGTGCCAGCAGCCCAGATGATAGCGGGAGGGATGAGCAGTACTTC
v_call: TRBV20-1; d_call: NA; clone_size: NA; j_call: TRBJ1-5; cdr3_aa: CSARAGRGSNQPQHF; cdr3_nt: TGCAGTGCTAGAGCTGGCAGGGGATCCAATCAGCCCCAGCATTTT
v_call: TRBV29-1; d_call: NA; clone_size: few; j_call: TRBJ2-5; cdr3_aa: CSVARRGVRNNEQYF; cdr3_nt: TGCAGCGTTGCTCGAAGGGGGGTAAGGAACAATGAGCAGTACTTC
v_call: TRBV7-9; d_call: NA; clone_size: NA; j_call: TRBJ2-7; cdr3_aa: CASSFGRDHEQYF; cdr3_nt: TGTGCCAGCAGCTTCGGCAGGGACCACGAGCAGTACTTC
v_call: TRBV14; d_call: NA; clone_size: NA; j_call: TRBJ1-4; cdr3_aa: CASSQEGPWGKDGLFF; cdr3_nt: TGTGCCAGCAGCCAAGAGGGACCGTGGGGCAAGGACGGACTGTTTTTT
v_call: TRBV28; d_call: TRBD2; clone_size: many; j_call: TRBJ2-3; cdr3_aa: CASSLFRLAGRTDTQYF; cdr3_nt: TGTGCCAGCAGTTTATTTCGGCTAGCGGGACGCACAGATACGCAGTATTTT
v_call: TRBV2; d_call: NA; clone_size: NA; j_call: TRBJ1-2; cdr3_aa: CASSARVIGGYTF; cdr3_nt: TGTGCCAGCAGTGCGAGGGTGATCGGGGGCTACACCTTC
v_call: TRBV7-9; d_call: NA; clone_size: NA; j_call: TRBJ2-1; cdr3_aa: CASRPPSGSSYNEQFF; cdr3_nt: TGTGCCAGCAGACCCCCCTCAGGGAGCTCCTACAATGAGCAGTTCTTC
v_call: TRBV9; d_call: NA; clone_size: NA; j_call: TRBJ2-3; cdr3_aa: CASSVSGTPNTDTQYF; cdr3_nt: TGTGCCAGCAGCGTTTCCGGGACTCCCAACACAGATACGCAGTATTTT
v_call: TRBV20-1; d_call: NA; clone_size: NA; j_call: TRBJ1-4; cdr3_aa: CSARDRGLETNEKLFF; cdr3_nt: TGCAGTGCTAGAGATCGGGGATTGGAAACTAATGAAAAACTGTTTTTT
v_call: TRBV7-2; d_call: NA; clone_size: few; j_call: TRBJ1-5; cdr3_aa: CASSLERGGNQPQHF; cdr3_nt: TGTGCCAGCAGCTTAGAGAGGGGTGGGAATCAGCCCCAGCATTTT
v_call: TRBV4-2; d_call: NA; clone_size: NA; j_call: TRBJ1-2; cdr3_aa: CASSQAHWDGQDGYTF; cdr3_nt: TGTGCCAGCAGCCAAGCCCATTGGGACGGCCAGGATGGCTACACCTTC
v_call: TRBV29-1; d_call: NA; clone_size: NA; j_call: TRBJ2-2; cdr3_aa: CSVEGGTANTGELFF; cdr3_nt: TGCAGCGTTGAAGGTGGCACAGCGAACACCGGGGAGCTGTTTTTT
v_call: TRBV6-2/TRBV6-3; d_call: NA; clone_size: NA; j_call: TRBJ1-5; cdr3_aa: CASSQQPSNQPQHF; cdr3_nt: TGTGCCAGCAGTCAACAACCTAGCAATCAGCCCCAGCATTTT
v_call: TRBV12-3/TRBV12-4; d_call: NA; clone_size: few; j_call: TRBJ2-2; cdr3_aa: CASSFTGYTGELFF; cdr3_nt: TGTGCCAGCAGTTTCACAGGGTACACCGGGGAGCTGTTTTTT
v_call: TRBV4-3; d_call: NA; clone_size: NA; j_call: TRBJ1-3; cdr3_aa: CASSQGIASSGNTIYF; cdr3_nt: TGCGCCAGCAGCCAAGGAATAGCCTCCTCTGGAAACACCATATATTTT
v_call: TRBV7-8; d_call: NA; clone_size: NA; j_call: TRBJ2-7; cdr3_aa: CASLVVRGSYNEQYF; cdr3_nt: TGTGCCAGCCTCGTAGTCCGTGGCTCCTACAATGAGCAGTACTTC
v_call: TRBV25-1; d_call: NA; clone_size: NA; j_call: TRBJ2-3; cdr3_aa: CASSESWGGPDTQYF; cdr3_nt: TGTGCCAGCAGTGAATCCTGGGGGGGCCCAGATACGCAGTATTTT
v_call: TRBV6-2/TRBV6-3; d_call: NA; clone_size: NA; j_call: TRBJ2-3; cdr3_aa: CASSRRAERGTDTQYF; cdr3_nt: TGTGCCAGCAGTAGACGAGCGGAGAGGGGCACAGATACGCAGTATTTT
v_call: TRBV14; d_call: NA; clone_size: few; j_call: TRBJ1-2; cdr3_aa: CASSQDPGKSYTF; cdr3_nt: TGTGCCAGCAGCCAAGATCCGGGGAAGAGCTACACCTTC
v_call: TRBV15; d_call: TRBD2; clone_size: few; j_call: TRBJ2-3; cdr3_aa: CATSRVPRTSGDTDTQYF; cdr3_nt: TGTGCCACCAGCAGAGTACCCCGAACTAGCGGGGACACAGATACGCAGTATTTT
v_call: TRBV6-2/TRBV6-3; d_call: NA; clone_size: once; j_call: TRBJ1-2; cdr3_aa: CASSYADTRMGGYTF; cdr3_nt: TGTGCCAGCAGTTACGCGGACACGCGGATGGGTGGCTACACCTTC
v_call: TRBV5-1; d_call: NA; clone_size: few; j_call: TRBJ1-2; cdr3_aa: CASSLVAKGNGYTF; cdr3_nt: TGCGCCAGCAGCTTGGTGGCAAAGGGGAATGGCTACACCTTC
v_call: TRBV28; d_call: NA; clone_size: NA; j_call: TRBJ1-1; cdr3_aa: CASSSQMTNTEAFF; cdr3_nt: TGTGCCAGCAGTTCCCAAATGACAAACACTGAAGCTTTCTTT
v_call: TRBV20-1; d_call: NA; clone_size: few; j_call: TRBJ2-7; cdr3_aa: CSFPGTSRHEQYF; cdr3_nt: TGCAGCTTCCCCGGGACCTCGCGTCACGAGCAGTACTTC
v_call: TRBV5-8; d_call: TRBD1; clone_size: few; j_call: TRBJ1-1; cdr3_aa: CASSIEWDSGNTEAFF; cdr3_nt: TGTGCCAGCAGCATAGAATGGGACAGTGGGAACACTGAAGCTTTCTTT